This T cell receptor (beta chain) was sequenced for a study of T-cell memory formation after mild COVID-19. This clonotype appeared a single time. The CDR3 has 14 amino acids. Germline CDR1 MNHNS, CDR2 SASEGT. With 5 bases clipped from V and 3 bases from J, the junction kept 4 bases outside the gene matches. TCR alpha and TCR beta cDNA libraries with sample barcodes and UMIs came from 5'RACE using constant-segment primers. TCRdb reprocessed the 5' RACE reads with MiXCR, giving one entry per CDR3 protein. The repertoire includes roughly 600,000 distinct CDR3 sequences, more than 15% of them detected once, and around 12% sits in the top ten.

The sample consisted of PBMCs or a T cell subset sorted from them (not recorded which). This chain connects TRBV6-1 to TRBJ2-1; 7 nucleotides align to TRBD1. This TCR was sampled from an adult woman who had mild COVID-19 (a few samples of this study predate the infection). Cell type and time point are not known. CDR3 sequence reads: CASSNRDSYNEQFF. CDR3 nucleotides: TGTGCCAGCAGTAACCGGGACAGCTACAATGAGCAGTTCTTC.